The 10 T cell receptor beta chains in this list originate from one sample, sequenced in a study of blood T cell repertoires in COVID-19. TCRdb's table, derived via immunoSEQ multiplex PCR, lists solely in-frame clones and lacks some. Here the sample spans some 390,000 clones, more than 85% being singletons. The sequenced material came from peripheral blood. These receptors all stem from a human donor in a cohort sampled during active COVID-19.

This clone appeared a single time. V gene TRBV12-3 or TRBV12-4 combines with J gene TRBJ2-4, with D uncertain. Deletions cut 4 bases from V and 5 bases from J, with 9 bases between. CDR3 length: 13 residues. This CDR3 reads CASSYQAENIQYF. In DNA, the CDR3 is TGTGCCAGCAGTTATCAGGCCGAAAACATTCAGTACTTC.

The rearrangement joins TRBV7-9 to TRBJ1-1; D gene ambiguous. This CDR3 contains 14 residues. The V end was cut by 7 bases, the J end by 1 base, with 13 bases between. Per germline, CDR1 SEHNR and CDR2 FQNEAQ (reference sequence). The CDR3 DNA reads as TGTGCCAGCATCCCCTGGGCGGGGAACACTGAAGCTTTCTTT. Protein product: CASIPWAGNTEAFF. Variable domain in full (rest from reference TRBV7-9 and TRBJ1-1): DTGVSQNPRHKITKRGQNVTFRCDPISEHNRLYWYRQTLGQGPEFLTYFQNEAQLEKSRLLSDRFSAERPKGSFSTLEIQRTEQGDSAMYLCASIPWAGNTEAFFGQGTRLTVV.

This rearrangement joins TRBV7-2 to TRBJ1-2; the match to TRBD1 covers 8 bases. The CDR3 length is 15 residues. From germline, CDR1 is SGHTA and CDR2 FQGNSA. The junction had 8 bases not matched to a gene; V was cut back by 5 bases and J by 3 bases. The CDR3 DNA sequence: TGTGCCAGCAGCCCAGGACAGGGTGCTTACTATGGCTACACCTTC. Residues: CASSPGQGAYYGYTF.

In DNA form, the CDR3 reads TGTGCCAACTACAGGGCTAACTATGGCTACACCTTC. Its translation is CANYRANYGYTF. The rearrangement joins TRBV28 to TRBJ1-2; perhaps TRBD1 as D (6 bases). CDR3 length: 12 residues. With 10 bases removed from V and 0 bases from J, the gap between germline ends came to 9 bases. CDR1 is MDHEN, CDR2 SYDVKM, per germline.

This chain uses TRBV5-1 with TRBJ1-2, with D perhaps TRBD1 (5 bases). V was shortened by 4 bases and J by 2 bases, with 15 bases between the two germline ends. Per the germline V gene, CDR1 is SGHRS and CDR2 is YFSETQ. The CDR3 has 15 residues. The CDR3 loop reads CASSQLPGINYGYTF. CDR3 nucleotide sequence: TGCGCCAGCAGCCAACTTCCAGGGATCAACTATGGCTACACCTTC. The full variable domain, completed using reference TRBV5-1 and TRBJ1-2, is KAGVTQTPRYLIKTRGQQVTLSCSPISGHRSVSWYQQTPGQGLQFLFEYFSETQRNKGNFPGRFSGRQFSNSRSEMNVSTLELGDSALYLCASSQLPGINYGYTFGSGTRLTVV.

This clone is a singleton in its sample. CDR3 residues: CASTPLWGLVRYGYTF. CDR3 bases: TGTGCCAGCACCCCTCTGTGGGGGCTCGTTAGGTATGGCTACACCTTC. The rearrangement joins TRBV6-6 to TRBJ1-2, with D possibly matching TRBD1 (6 bases). Germline V CDR1 and CDR2: MNHNY, SVGAGI (reference sequence). Trimming removed 7 bases from V and 5 bases from J, with 23 bases in between. The CDR3 is 16 amino acids.

Concerning this clone: A clone one base away is much larger, so this may be a read error. This chain connects TRBV9 to TRBJ1-6, with 7 bases that match TRBD1. The junction had 8 bases not matched to a gene; V was cut back by 4 bases and J by 7 bases. The CDR3 length is 15 residues. Germline-derived CDR1 and CDR2 are SGDLS and YYNGEE. The DNA of the CDR3 is TGTGCCAGCAGCCAAACCGGGACAGAGAATTCACCCCTCCACTTT. This encodes CASSQTGTENSPLHF.

The CDR3 is CASSLEQGAETQYF. CDR3 DNA sequence: TGCGCCAGCAGCTTGGAGCAGGGTGCGGAGACCCAGTACTTC. This chain joins TRBV5-1 and TRBJ2-5, with a possible D match to TRBD1 (5 bases). Germline V gene sequence: CDR1 SGHRS, CDR2 YFSETQ. Trimming left V 0 bases short and J 5 bases short, with 11 bases between. This CDR3 has 14 residues.

V usage is TRBV28 and J usage is TRBJ2-7, with 14 bases matching TRBD2. Germline assignment: CDR1 MDHEN and CDR2 SYDVKM. CDR3 length: 17 amino acids. With V trimmed by 5 bases and J by 2 bases, 8 bases remained unmatched. CDR3 in amino acids: CASSPSGLAGAAYEQYF. In DNA form, the CDR3 reads TGTGCCAGCAGTCCCTCGGGACTAGCGGGAGCGGCCTACGAGCAGTACTTC.

This chain links TRBV4-1 with TRBJ1-2, with D uncertain. V was pared by 1 base and J by 7 bases, with 7 bases between. Looked up from germline, CDR1 is MGHRA and CDR2 is YSYEKL. This CDR3 has 12 amino acids. This CDR3 reads CASSQGVFGYTF. CDR3 sequence (DNA): TGCGCCAGCAGCCAAGGAGTTTTTGGCTACACCTTC.